This passage covers 19 T cell receptor beta chains from one sample sequenced in a study of CD4+ T cells in melanoma. Libraries were prepared by immunoSEQ multiplex PCR; TCRdb keeps only in-frame clonotypes and omits some of them. The table lists roughly 110,000 clones, 92% of them singletons. What was sequenced was peripheral blood. These receptors all stem from a human donor with melanoma.

The chain uses TRBV4-2 and TRBJ1-2, with D unclear. Germline CDR1 LGHNA, CDR2 YNFKEQ. The CDR3 has 12 amino acids. V was pared by 1 base and J by 4 bases, with 4 bases between. The CDR3 region has the DNA TGTGCCAGCAGCCAAGCTGGCTATGGCTACACCTTC. Its protein product is CASSQAGYGYTF.

V and J are TRBV5-8 and TRBJ1-2; TRBD1 matches at 8 bases. After removal of 5 bases from V and 7 bases from J, the junction contained 10 bases not matched to a gene. In germline, CDR1 is SGHTS, CDR2 YDEGEE. The CDR3 is 14 amino acids. Written as DNA, the CDR3 is TGTGCCAGCAGGCAATACAGGGGGATCGGTGGCTACACCTTC. Amino acid sequence: CASRQYRGIGGYTF. Supplemented by reference TRBV5-8 and TRBJ1-2, the full variable domain reads EAGVTQSPTHLIKTRGQQATLRCSPISGHTSVYWYQQALGLGLQFLLWYDEGEERNRGNFPPRFSGRQFPNYSSELNVNALELEDSALYLCASRQYRGIGGYTFGSGTRLTVV.

The V call is TRBV7-9, the J call TRBJ2-1; D might be TRBD2 (5 bases). Germline loops: CDR1 SEHNR, CDR2 FQNEAQ (reference sequence). The V and J ends lost 4 bases and 0 bases respectively, with 13 bases between them. The CDR3 has 16 residues. The CDR3 nucleotides read TGTGCCAGCAGCTCGGGAACCGGAAGCTCCTACAATGAGCAGTTCTTC. Translation: CASSSGTGSSYNEQFF. Combining the CDR3 with reference TRBV7-9 and TRBJ2-1 gives the whole variable domain DTGVSQNPRHKITKRGQNVTFRCDPISEHNRLYWYRQTLGQGPEFLTYFQNEAQLEKSRLLSDRFSAERPKGSFSTLEIQRTEQGDSAMYLCASSSGTGSSYNEQFFGPGTRLTVL.

This clone appeared once. The sample contains more than one DNA sequence encoding this CDR3. The chain carries TRBV10-3 and TRBJ2-5; no clear D. The CDR3 is 14 amino acids. Trimming shortened V by 0 bases and J by 1 base, and 6 bases separated the two germline ends. CDR1 ENHRY and CDR2 SYGVKD come from the germline V gene. The CDR3 loop reads CAISESGSQETQYF. The CDR3, as DNA: TGTGCCATCAGTGAGTCGGGCAGCCAAGAGACCCAGTACTTC.

The rearrangement uses TRBV7-9 and TRBJ1-2; D might be TRBD1 (5 bases). Germline lookup yields CDR1 SEHNR and CDR2 FQNEAQ (reference sequence). Deletions cut 1 base from V and 6 bases from J, with 18 bases between. This CDR3 is built from 16 residues. CDR3 sequence reads: CASSLGAQRGNDGYTF. The CDR3, as DNA: TGTGCCAGCAGCTTAGGGGCCCAGCGGGGGAATGATGGCTACACCTTC. The entire variable domain, with the rest obtained from reference TRBV7-9 and TRBJ1-2, is as follows: DTGVSQNPRHKITKRGQNVTFRCDPISEHNRLYWYRQTLGQGPEFLTYFQNEAQLEKSRLLSDRFSAERPKGSFSTLEIQRTEQGDSAMYLCASSLGAQRGNDGYTFGSGTRLTVV.

The genes are TRBV18 and TRBJ2-5; no definite D call. The V and J ends lost 8 bases and 0 bases respectively, with 13 bases between them. CDR1 is KGHSH, CDR2 LQKENI, per germline. The CDR3 loop spans 14 amino acids. In DNA, the CDR3 is TGTGCCAGCCACCAATTACGGGACCAAGAGACCCAGTACTTC. It is translated as CASHQLRDQETQYF.

The rearrangement joins TRBV28 to TRBJ1-2; 7 nucleotides line up with TRBD1. CDR1 and CDR2 (germline): MDHEN, SYDVKM. The CDR3 totals 13 residues. Trimming removed 6 bases from V and 8 bases from J; junction bases left unmatched: 9. The chain's CDR3 is CASRPGGIWGYTF. Here the CDR3 DNA reads TGTGCCAGCAGGCCAGGGGGGATTTGGGGCTACACCTTC.

The table lists this clone with a few counts. This sequence joins TRBV28 and TRBJ2-5; D is unclear. Germline V lookup: CDR1 MDHEN, CDR2 SYDVKM. The CDR3 consists of 11 residues. V was trimmed by 3 bases and J by 7 bases, leaving 6 bases between them. The CDR3 loop is CASSLRVTQYF. CDR3 bases: TGTGCCAGCAGTTTGCGTGTGACCCAGTACTTC.

This clone was seen once. The genes are TRBV29-1 and TRBJ1-6, with 8 bases matching TRBD1. V lost 8 bases, J lost 6 bases, and 3 bases stayed unmatched. This CDR3 has 12 residues. Looked up from germline, CDR1 is SQVTM and CDR2 is ANQGSEA. CDR3 residues: CSPGQGNSPLHF. The CDR3 coding sequence is TGCAGCCCCGGACAGGGTAATTCACCCCTCCACTTT.

The chain combines TRBV28 with TRBJ2-7, with 11 bases matching TRBD2. V lost 5 bases to trimming and J lost 4 bases; unmatched junction nucleotides: 4. Per germline, CDR1 MDHEN and CDR2 SYDVKM. The CDR3 consists of 14 residues. The CDR3 loop reads CASSVGLAEYEQYF. CDR3 bases: TGTGCCAGCAGTGTGGGACTAGCGGAATACGAGCAGTACTTC.

V is TRBV30 and J is TRBJ1-5; 10 bases match TRBD1. Losses at the gene ends were 3 bases for V and 7 bases for J; bases not matched to a gene: 3. The CDR3 contains 13 residues. CDR1 is GTSNPN, CDR2 SVGIG, per germline (reference sequence). The CDR3 nucleotides are TGTGCCTGGAGCCGGACAGGGGGGCAGCCCCAGCATTTT. Protein: CAWSRTGGQPQHF.

This sequence joins TRBV18 and TRBJ2-3, with 10 positions matching TRBD2. V dropped 4 bases and J dropped 6; count of bases not matched to a gene: 4. This CDR3 is 14 amino acids long. Germline values: CDR1 KGHSH, CDR2 LQKENI. The CDR3 spells CASSQAGGHDTQYF. The CDR3 coding sequence is TGTGCCAGCTCACAAGCGGGAGGGCACGATACGCAGTATTTT. The whole variable domain, remainder taken from reference TRBV18 and TRBJ2-3, is NAGVMQNPRHLVRRRGQEARLRCSPMKGHSHVYWYRQLPEEGLKFMVYLQKENIIDESGMPKERFSAEFPKEGPSILRIQQVVRGDSAAYFCASSQAGGHDTQYFGPGTRLTVL.

This chain uses TRBV9 with TRBJ2-1; 7 bases are a match to TRBD2. Germline CDR1 and CDR2: SGDLS and YYNGEE. With 0 bases clipped from V and 4 bases from J, the junction kept 4 bases outside the gene matches. The CDR3 runs to 15 residues. The CDR3 DNA reads as TGTGCCAGCAGCGTAGGTACTAGCGCGTACAATGAGCAGTTCTTC. Encoded protein: CASSVGTSAYNEQFF.

The chain employs TRBV5-1 and TRBJ2-7; D might be TRBD1 (6 bases). The V end was cut by 2 bases, the J end by 2 bases, with 11 bases between. The CDR3 spans 14 residues. CDR1 SGHRS and CDR2 YFSETQ come from the germline V gene. CDR3 nucleotide sequence: TGCGCCAGCAGCTTCACAGGGCAAGCCTACGAGCAGTACTTC. This translates into CASSFTGQAYEQYF.

This clone has a handful of counts. The chain carries TRBV6-5 and TRBJ1-2; the match to TRBD1 covers 10 bases. Germline loops: CDR1 MNHEY, CDR2 SVGAGI. With 5 bases clipped from V and 8 bases from J, the junction kept 8 bases outside the gene matches. The length of the CDR3 is 14 residues. The CDR3 nucleotides read TGTGCCAGCAGTCGCTCCACGACAGGGGGCGGCTACACCTTC. Translation gives CASSRSTTGGGYTF.

The chain couples TRBV7-9 to TRBJ2-2; 7 bases fit TRBD1. Germline assignment: CDR1 SEHNR and CDR2 FQNEAQ (reference sequence). The CDR3 length is 17 residues. V was pared by 3 bases and J by 4 bases, with 11 bases of the junction left unmatched. The CDR3 loop is CASSFGEGGAGTGELFF. In DNA, the CDR3 is TGTGCCAGCAGCTTTGGTGAAGGGGGCGCGGGCACCGGGGAGCTGTTTTTT.

V and J are TRBV28 and TRBJ2-7; 9 nucleotides line up with TRBD1. CDR1 MDHEN and CDR2 SYDVKM come from the germline V gene. V shed 7 bases, J shed 4 bases, and the junction held 5 bases outside the gene matches. This CDR3 is built from 13 residues. DNA of the CDR3: TGTGCCAGCAACCCTGGACAGGGGTACGAGCAGTACTTC. It translates to CASNPGQGYEQYF.

The chain joins TRBV7-3 to TRBJ2-5; D could derive from TRBD1 or TRBD2 (5 bases each). Trimming pared 0 bases from V and 9 bases from J, leaving 17 bases between. CDR1 SGHTA and CDR2 FQGTGA come from the germline V gene. This CDR3 is 15 amino acids long. The CDR3 region has the DNA TGTGCCAGCAGCTTAACGGGGCTCGGGGATATGGCCCAGTACTTC. This sequence encodes CASSLTGLGDMAQYF.

The J gene is TRBJ2-7, the V gene TRBV6-1; TRBD2 might be the D (7 bases). Germline assignment: CDR1 MNHNS and CDR2 SASEGT. The CDR3 contains 15 residues. The V end lost 5 bases, the J end lost 3 bases, and 17 bases lay between the germline ends. The CDR3 coding sequence is TGTGCCAGCAGTCCCCGGGGAGGGGGACTCTACGAGCAGTACTTC. Its protein product is CASSPRGGGLYEQYF.